This T cell receptor beta chain emerged from a study of blood T cell repertoires in COVID-19. Across the whole study: T cells, B-cell-depleted T cells, or PBMCs provided the cDNA or gDNA that served as material.

Trimming shortened V by 5 bases and J by 5 bases, and 15 bases separated the two germline ends. The CDR3 loop spans 14 amino acids. Germline V lookup: CDR1 SGHTA, CDR2 FQGNSA. Method: immunoSEQ multiplex PCR; TCRdb's copy keeps in-frame clones and lacks some. The table shows approximately 250,000 clones, with approximately 90% occurring only once. This TCR came from a man aged 40-55 years who had been exposed to COVID-19. The chain recombines TRBV7-2 with TRBJ1-1, with D possibly matching TRBD1 (6 bases). Sequenced material: PBMCs or T cells enriched from blood (not recorded which). The CDR3 reads CASSTRGVRTEAFF. Here the CDR3 DNA reads TGTGCCAGCAGCACCAGGGGAGTGCGGACTGAAGCTTTCTTT.